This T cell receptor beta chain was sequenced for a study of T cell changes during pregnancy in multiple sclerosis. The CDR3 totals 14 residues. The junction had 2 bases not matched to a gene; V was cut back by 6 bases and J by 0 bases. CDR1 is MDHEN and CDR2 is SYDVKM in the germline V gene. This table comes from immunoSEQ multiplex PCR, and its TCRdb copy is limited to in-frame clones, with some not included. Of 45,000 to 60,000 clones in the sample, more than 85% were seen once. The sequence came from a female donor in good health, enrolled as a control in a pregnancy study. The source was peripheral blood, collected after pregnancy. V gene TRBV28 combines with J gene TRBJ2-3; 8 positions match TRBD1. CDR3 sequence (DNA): TGTGCCAGCAGAGGGACAGGTAGCACAGATACGCAGTATTTT. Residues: CASRGTGSTDTQYF. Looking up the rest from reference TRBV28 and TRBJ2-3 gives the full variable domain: DVKVTQSSRYLVKRTGEKVFLECVQDMDHENMFWYRQDPGLGLRLIYFSYDVKMKEKGDIPEGYSVSREKKERFSLILESASTNQTSMYLCASRGTGSTDTQYFGPGTRLTVL.